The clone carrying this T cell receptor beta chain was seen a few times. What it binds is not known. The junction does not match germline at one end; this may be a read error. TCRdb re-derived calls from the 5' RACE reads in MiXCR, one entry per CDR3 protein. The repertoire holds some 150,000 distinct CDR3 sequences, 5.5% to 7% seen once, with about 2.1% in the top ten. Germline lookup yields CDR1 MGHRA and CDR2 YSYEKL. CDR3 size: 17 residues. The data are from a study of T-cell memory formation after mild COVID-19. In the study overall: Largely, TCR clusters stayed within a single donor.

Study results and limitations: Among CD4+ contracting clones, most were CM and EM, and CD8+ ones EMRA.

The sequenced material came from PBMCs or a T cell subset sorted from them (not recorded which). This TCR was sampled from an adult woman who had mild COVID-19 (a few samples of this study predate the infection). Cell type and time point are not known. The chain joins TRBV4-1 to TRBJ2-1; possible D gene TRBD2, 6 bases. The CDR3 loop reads CASIQTRAGGAYNEQFF. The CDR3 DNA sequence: TGCGCCAGCATCCAAACCCGGGCAGGAGGGGCCTACAATGAGCAGTTCTTC.